A selection of T cell receptor beta chains follows, all from one sample in a study of PD-L1 blockade in urothelial cancer. The data were produced by immunoSEQ multiplex PCR, yet TCRdb's version contains in-frame clones alone and is incomplete. This sample has about 48,000 clones; about four fifths occur once, and the top ten carry just over 8.5%. Here the sequenced sample was PBMCs, taken around atezolizumab (anti-PD-L1) treatment. Source of these receptors: a man between 65 and 80 years old with urothelial cancer. Each CDR3 is given with its conserved first and last residue. D genes are given only for firm matches. Rows give clone size only sometimes, using once, few, many, or a class for an expanded clone.

>TRBJ2-5|NA|TRBD1|TRBV30
CAWSETGGSWETQYF
TGTGCCTGGAGTGAGACAGGGGGTTCGTGGGAGACCCAGTACTTC
>TRBJ2-7|NA|TRBD2|TRBV9
CASSVEGGSSYEQYF
TGTGCCAGCAGCGTAGAGGGAGGGTCCTCCTACGAGCAGTACTTC
>TRBJ2-2|NA|TRBD2|TRBV5-6
CASSPGLAWNTGELFF
TGTGCCAGCAGCCCCGGACTAGCGTGGAACACCGGGGAGCTGTTTTTT
>TRBJ2-7|NA|NA|TRBV13
CASSLDREHREQYF
TGTGCCAGCAGCTTAGACAGGGAACATCGCGAGCAGTACTTC
>TRBJ2-5|NA|NA|TRBV19
CASSKGVETQYF
TGTGCCAGTAGTAAGGGAGTAGAGACCCAGTACTTC
>TRBJ1-3|once|NA|TRBV7-2
CASSLDSPAGWGSGNTIYF
TGTGCCAGCAGCTTAGATAGCCCGGCGGGCTGGGGCTCTGGAAACACCATATATTTT
>TRBJ2-2|NA|TRBD1|TRBV28
CASSPAGTGRNTGELFF
TGTGCCAGCAGCCCTGCCGGGACAGGCAGAAACACCGGGGAGCTGTTTTTT
>TRBJ2-5|NA|TRBD1|TRBV11-2
CASSTGQGAGETQYF
TGTGCCAGCAGCACCGGACAGGGGGCAGGGGAGACCCAGTACTTC
>TRBJ2-1|NA|NA|TRBV5-1
CASSYTSRRQSSYNEQFF
TGCGCCAGCAGCTACACATCAAGAAGACAGAGCTCCTACAATGAGCAGTTCTTC
>TRBJ1-5|NA|NA|TRBV10-3
CAISESLNQPQHF
TGTGCCATCAGTGAGTCCCTAAATCAGCCCCAGCATTTT
>TRBJ2-5|NA|TRBD1|TRBV2
CASNPRPGQGQETQYF
TGTGCCAGCAATCCTCGACCGGGACAGGGGCAAGAGACCCAGTACTTC
>TRBJ2-2|NA|TRBD1|TRBV5-6
CASSRDGTEYTGELFF
TGTGCCAGCAGCCGAGACGGGACAGAATACACCGGGGAGCTGTTTTTT
>TRBJ2-6|NA|NA|TRBV28
CASSLWRTSGANVLTF
TGTGCCAGCAGTTTATGGCGCACCTCTGGGGCCAACGTCCTGACTTTC